These 15 T cell receptor beta chains originate from one sample sequenced in a study of identical twins. TCRdb reprocessed the 5' RACE reads with MiXCR, giving one entry per CDR3 protein. The sample lists about 790,000 distinct CDR3 sequences; around a sixth were seen once. This same sample was also part of a study on T cells expressing NK-cell markers.

Sequencing used PBMCs. These receptors were taken from a woman between 18 and 29 years old in good health.

The rearrangement joins TRBV20-1 to TRBJ1-2; possibly TRBD1 for D (5 bases). V was clipped by 6 bases and J by 5 bases, with 13 bases between them. Per the germline V gene, CDR1 is DFQATT and CDR2 is SNEGSKA (reference sequence). The CDR3 contains 12 residues. For the CDR3, the DNA is TGCAGTGCCCTGGACACTCGATATGGCTACACCTTC. Translation gives CSALDTRYGYTF.

This clonotype was counted between two and nine times. The chain employs TRBV20-1 and TRBJ2-3, with 12 bases matching TRBD2. CDR1 and CDR2 (germline): DFQATT, SNEGSKA (reference sequence). The CDR3 is made up of 14 amino acids. V trimming: 1 base; J trimming: 5 bases; junction bases outside the gene matches: 1. The CDR3 region has the DNA TGCAGTGCTAGAGTGGGACTAGCGGGAGATACGCAGTATTTT. The encoded protein is CSARVGLAGDTQYF.

This chain uses TRBV6-4 with TRBJ2-7; D possibly corresponds to TRBD2 (6 bases). Trimming left V 4 bases short and J 6 bases short, with 13 bases between. There are 13 residues in the CDR3. Germline-derived CDR1 and CDR2 are MRHNA and SNTAGT. This CDR3 is CASSGGLRLEQYF. CDR3 sequence (DNA): TGTGCCAGCAGTGGGGGACTGAGGCTCGAGCAGTACTTC.

This clonotype was seen ten or more times. The chain has TRBV24-1 and TRBJ2-3; D is undetermined. Looked up from germline, CDR1 is KGHDR and CDR2 is SFDVKD. Trimming took off 2 bases at V and 1 base at J, with 3 bases between the two ends. The CDR3 loop spans 13 amino acids. CDR3 DNA: TGTGCCACCAGTGATTCAGGCACAGATACGCAGTATTTT. Protein product: CATSDSGTDTQYF.

The genes are TRBV12-3 or TRBV12-4 and TRBJ2-7; the D call may be TRBD1 or TRBD2 (5 bases each). The CDR3 is made up of 15 amino acids. The ends were cut back, 6 bases at V and 0 bases at J, with 15 bases in the middle. CDR3 region: CASRPGTLSSYEQYF. In DNA, the CDR3 is TGTGCCAGCAGACCCGGGACCTTAAGCTCCTACGAGCAGTACTTC.

The V and J genes are TRBV7-2 and TRBJ2-7; TRBD2 agrees at 10 bases. The length of the CDR3 is 14 residues. With 5 bases clipped from V and 6 bases from J, the junction kept 7 bases outside the gene matches. CDR1 and CDR2 from the germline V gene are SGHTA and FQGNSA. CDR3 region: CASSRLAGVSEQYF. The CDR3 DNA reads TGTGCCAGCAGCCGTCTAGCGGGAGTATCCGAGCAGTACTTC.

V and J are TRBV12-3 or TRBV12-4 and TRBJ2-1; 16 bases map to TRBD2. V shed 0 bases, J shed 8 bases, and the junction held 4 bases outside the gene matches. The CDR3 sequence is 17 residues long. The CDR3 sequence is CASSLAGTSGGAHEQFF. CDR3 coding DNA: TGTGCCAGCAGTTTAGCTGGGACTAGCGGGGGGGCCCATGAGCAGTTCTTC.

This clonotype was detected only a few times. This chain uses TRBV29-1 with TRBJ2-5; 8 bases align to TRBD1. Per germline, CDR1 SQVTM and CDR2 ANQGSEA. The CDR3 has 13 amino acids. Germline trimming cut 7 bases from V and 0 bases from J; bases unmatched to any gene: 4. The DNA of the CDR3 is TGCAGCGGCTACAGGGGGTACCAAGAGACCCAGTACTTC. Residues: CSGYRGYQETQYF. Drawing the rest from reference TRBV29-1 and TRBJ2-5, the complete variable domain is SAVISQKPSRDICQRGTSLTIQCQVDSQVTMMFWYRQQPGQSLTLIATANQGSEATYESGFVIDKFPISRPNLTFSTLTVSNMSPEDSSIYLCSGYRGYQETQYFGPGTRLLVL.

J is TRBJ2-1 and V is TRBV28; perhaps D is TRBD1 or TRBD2 (5 bases each). Germline V CDR1 and CDR2: MDHEN, SYDVKM. V lost 6 bases, J lost 0 bases, and 15 bases lay in between. The CDR3 is 16 amino acids. The DNA of the CDR3 is TGTGCCAGCAGCCCAGGGACGAGCCTCTCCTACAATGAGCAGTTCTTC. Translating it yields CASSPGTSLSYNEQFF. Based on the CDR3 plus reference TRBV28 and TRBJ2-1, the full variable domain is DVKVTQSSRYLVKRTGEKVFLECVQDMDHENMFWYRQDPGLGLRLIYFSYDVKMKEKGDIPEGYSVSREKKERFSLILESASTNQTSMYLCASSPGTSLSYNEQFFGPGTRLTVL.

This chain uses TRBV29-1 with TRBJ1-4, with D possibly being TRBD1 (5 bases). V dropped 2 bases and J dropped 6 bases, with 7 bases sitting between them. This CDR3 is 12 amino acids long. Germline V gene sequence: CDR1 SQVTM, CDR2 ANQGSEA. In DNA form, the CDR3 reads TGCAGCGTTGAAAGAGGGGATGAAAAACTGTTTTTT. Translation: CSVERGDEKLFF. Together with reference TRBV29-1 and TRBJ1-4, the CDR3 gives the full variable domain: SAVISQKPSRDICQRGTSLTIQCQVDSQVTMMFWYRQQPGQSLTLIATANQGSEATYESGFVIDKFPISRPNLTFSTLTVSNMSPEDSSIYLCSVERGDEKLFFGSGTQLSVL.

The genes are TRBV10-1 and TRBJ2-4, with D possibly TRBD2 on 5 matching bases. Germline CDR1 and CDR2: WNHNN and SYGVQD (reference sequence). The CDR3 runs to 13 residues. V lost 8 bases, J lost 3 bases, and 11 bases lay in between. CDR3 in amino acids: CASGDSVKNIQYF. The CDR3 DNA follows: TGCGCCAGCGGGGATAGCGTCAAAAACATTCAGTACTTC.

This clonotype was picked up a small number of times. This chain connects TRBV15 to TRBJ1-6; D unresolved. The CDR3 totals 15 residues. The germline V and J ends were trimmed by 1 base and 6 bases, with 10 bases remaining between them. From germline, CDR1 is LNHNV and CDR2 YYDKDF (reference sequence). This chain's CDR3 is CATSRVSRSNSPLHF. The CDR3 DNA sequence: TGTGCCACCAGCAGAGTGTCCAGGTCTAATTCACCCCTCCACTTT.

In its sample, this clonotype was seen many times. The gene calls are TRBV29-1 and TRBJ2-3; D is possibly TRBD2 (6 bases). There are 18 residues in the CDR3. The V gene's germline CDR1 is SQVTM and CDR2 ANQGSEA. Trimming removed 3 bases at V and 8 bases at J, with 30 bases between. The CDR3 region is CSVDALPAGSLTGTTQYF. Written as DNA, the CDR3 is TGCAGCGTTGATGCCCTACCAGCGGGCAGCTTAACGGGAACTACGCAGTATTTT.

The V call is TRBV20-1, the J call TRBJ2-1, with D possibly matching TRBD2 (6 bases). Germline CDR1 and CDR2: DFQATT and SNEGSKA (reference sequence). This CDR3 has 16 amino acids. Trimming removed 2 bases at V and 0 bases at J, with 14 bases between. CDR3 DNA sequence: TGCAGTGCTAGATCGACGCGCGGGACCTCCTACAATGAGCAGTTCTTC. This sequence encodes CSARSTRGTSYNEQFF.

Here the CDR3 reads CASSRQGLAGGPTGELFF. DNA for the CDR3: TGTGCCAGCAGTCGACAAGGACTAGCGGGAGGGCCGACCGGGGAGCTGTTTTTT. This sequence joins TRBV12-3 or TRBV12-4 and TRBJ2-2; 15 positions agree with TRBD2. The junction had 9 bases not matched to a gene; V was cut back by 5 bases and J by 5 bases. The CDR3 length is 18 residues.